The next 2 T cell receptor beta chains were all read from a single sample in a study of T cell responses to AZD1222 COVID-19 vaccine. Sequenced by immunoSEQ multiplex PCR; TCRdb stores in-frame clones only, minus some. The data show over 90,000 clones, roughly nine tenths seen once. The specimen was peripheral blood, collected on day 0 of AZD1222 vaccination. The receptors derive from an adult in good health.

This clone appeared a few times. CDR3 in amino acids: CASSFGSMADTQYF. The DNA of the CDR3 is TGTGCCAGCTCCTTCGGGAGTATGGCAGATACGCAGTATTTT. The V call is TRBV18, the J call TRBJ2-3; D may be TRBD2 (6 bases). The CDR3 totals 14 residues. Trimming stripped 6 bases from V and 4 bases from J, with 14 bases between. Germline V lookup: CDR1 KGHSH, CDR2 LQKENI.

The chain links TRBV29-1 to TRBJ2-7, with 7 bases identical to TRBD1. CDR1 is SQVTM and CDR2 is ANQGSEA in the germline V gene. This CDR3 spans 15 amino acids. V lost 1 base to trimming and J lost 6 bases; unmatched junction nucleotides: 12. The CDR3 region is CSVEVIQGSGGEQYF. CDR3 nucleotides: TGCAGCGTTGAAGTTATACAGGGGTCCGGTGGCGAGCAGTACTTC.